This record concerns one TCR beta chain sequence. The antigen remains unidentified. The data were produced by immunoSEQ multiplex PCR, yet TCRdb's version contains in-frame clones alone and is incomplete. The table includes 150,000 to 200,000 clones, around 87% detected once. This sample is drawn from a study of T cell responses to AZD1222 COVID-19 vaccine. The study, taken as a whole, reports: The reported proportion of spike-specific TCRs targeting unmutated variant regions was nearly half. Samples come after the peak T cell response, not at day 14. Donors were mostly white British, more females; clonal diversity possibly underestimated.

The sequencing here drew on peripheral blood, taken on day 0 of MenACWY control vaccination. This clonotype originated in an adult in good health.

CDR3 protein: CASSYGTSEQYF. In DNA form, the CDR3 reads TGTGCCAGCAGTTACGGGACCTCCGAGCAGTACTTC. The chain carries TRBV6-5 and TRBJ2-7, with D possibly called TRBD1 or TRBD2 (5 bases each). CDR3 length: 12 amino acids. V lost 2 bases to trimming and J lost 6 bases, with 8 bases between them. Germline CDR1 is MNHEY and CDR2 is SVGAGI.